Reported below is one TCR beta chain. What it binds is not known. This specimen comes from a study of T cell responses to AZD1222 COVID-19 vaccine. In the study overall: Pooling of second doses given at about 4 or about 12 weeks was done. Study-level results: Donors, mostly white British, included more females; clonal diversity was possibly underestimated. Researchers report vaccine-associated CD4 TCRs spanning spike, with dominance at 160-218 and 743-854. The reported proportion of spike-specific TCRs targeting unmutated variant regions was nearly half.

The CDR3 runs 17 residues. Looked up from germline, CDR1 is LNHDA and CDR2 is SQIVND (reference sequence). J was trimmed by 4 bases and V by 3 bases; bases with no gene match: 12. Using immunoSEQ multiplex PCR, the repertoire was profiled, and TCRdb retains in-frame clones only, with some absent. This sample has about 140,000 clones, with roughly 90% found just once. This rearrangement joins TRBV19 to TRBJ1-1; 9 nucleotides match TRBD1. The material was peripheral blood, obtained on day 0 of AZD1222 vaccination. The sequence derives from an adult in good health. CDR3 protein: CASSISVQGAGGTEAFF. The CDR3 nucleotides read TGTGCCAGTAGTATTTCAGTACAGGGGGCTGGGGGCACTGAAGCTTTCTTT.